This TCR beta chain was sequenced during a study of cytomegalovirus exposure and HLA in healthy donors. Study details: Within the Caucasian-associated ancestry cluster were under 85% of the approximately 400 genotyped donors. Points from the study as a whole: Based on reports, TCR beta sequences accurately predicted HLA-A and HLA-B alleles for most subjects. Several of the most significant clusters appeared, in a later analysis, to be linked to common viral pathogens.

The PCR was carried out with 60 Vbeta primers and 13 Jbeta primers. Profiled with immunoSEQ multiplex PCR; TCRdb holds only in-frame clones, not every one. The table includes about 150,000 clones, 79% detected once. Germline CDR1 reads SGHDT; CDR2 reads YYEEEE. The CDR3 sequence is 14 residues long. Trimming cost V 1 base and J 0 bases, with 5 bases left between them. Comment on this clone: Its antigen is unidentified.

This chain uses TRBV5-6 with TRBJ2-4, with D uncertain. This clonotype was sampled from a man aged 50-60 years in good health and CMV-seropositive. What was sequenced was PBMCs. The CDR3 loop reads CASSLSRAKNIQYF. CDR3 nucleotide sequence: TGTGCCAGCAGCTTGAGTAGAGCCAAAAACATTCAGTACTTC.